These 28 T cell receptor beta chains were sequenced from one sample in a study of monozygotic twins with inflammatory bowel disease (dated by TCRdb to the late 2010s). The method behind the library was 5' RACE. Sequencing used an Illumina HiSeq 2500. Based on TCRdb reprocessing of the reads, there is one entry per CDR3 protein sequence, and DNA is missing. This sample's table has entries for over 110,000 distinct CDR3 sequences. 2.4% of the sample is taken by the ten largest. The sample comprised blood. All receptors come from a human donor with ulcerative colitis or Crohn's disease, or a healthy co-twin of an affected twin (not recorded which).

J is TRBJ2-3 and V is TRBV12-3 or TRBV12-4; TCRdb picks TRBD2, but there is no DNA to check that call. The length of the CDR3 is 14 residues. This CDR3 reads CASTERGVTDTQYF.

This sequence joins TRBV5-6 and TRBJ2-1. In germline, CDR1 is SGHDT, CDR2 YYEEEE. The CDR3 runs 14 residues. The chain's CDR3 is CASSLGVSYNEQFF.

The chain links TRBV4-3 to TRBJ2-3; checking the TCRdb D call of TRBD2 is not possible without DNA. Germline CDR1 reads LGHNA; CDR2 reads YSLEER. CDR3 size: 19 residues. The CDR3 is CASSQETSGGPLSTDTQYF.

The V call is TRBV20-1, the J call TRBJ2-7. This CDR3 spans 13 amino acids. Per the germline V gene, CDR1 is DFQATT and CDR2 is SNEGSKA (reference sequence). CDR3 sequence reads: CSARDWPVYEQYF.

CDR3 protein: CASSHNAQGLYNSPLHF. This rearrangement joins TRBV5-1 to TRBJ1-6. The CDR3 covers 17 residues. The germline V gene has CDR1 SGHRS and CDR2 YFSETQ.

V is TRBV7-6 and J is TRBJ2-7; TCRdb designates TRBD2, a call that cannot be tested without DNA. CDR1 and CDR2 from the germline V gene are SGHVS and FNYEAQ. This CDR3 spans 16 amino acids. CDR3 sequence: CASSNQAGGPIYEQYF.

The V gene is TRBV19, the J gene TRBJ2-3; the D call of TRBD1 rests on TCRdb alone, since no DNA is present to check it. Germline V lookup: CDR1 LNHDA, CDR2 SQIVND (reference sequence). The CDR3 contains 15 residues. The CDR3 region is CASSMGGARVDTQYF.

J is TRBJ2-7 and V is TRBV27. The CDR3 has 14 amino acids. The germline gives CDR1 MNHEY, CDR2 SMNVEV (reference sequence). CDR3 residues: CASSLVGYSYEQYF.

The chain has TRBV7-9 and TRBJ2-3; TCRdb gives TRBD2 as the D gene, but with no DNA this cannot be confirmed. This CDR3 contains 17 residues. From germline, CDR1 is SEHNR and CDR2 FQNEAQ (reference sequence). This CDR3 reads CASSLRLAETSTDTQYF.

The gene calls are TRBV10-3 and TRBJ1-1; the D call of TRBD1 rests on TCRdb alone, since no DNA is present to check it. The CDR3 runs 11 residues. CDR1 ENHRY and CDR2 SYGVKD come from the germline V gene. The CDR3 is CATTGVTEAFF.

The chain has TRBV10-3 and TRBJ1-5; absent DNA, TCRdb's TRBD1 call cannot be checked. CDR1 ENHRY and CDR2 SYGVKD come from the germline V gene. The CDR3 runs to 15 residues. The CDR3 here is CAISERDAPNQPQHF.

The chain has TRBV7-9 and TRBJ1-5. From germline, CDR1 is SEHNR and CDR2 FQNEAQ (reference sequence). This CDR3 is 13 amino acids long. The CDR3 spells CASSPDVRQPQHF.

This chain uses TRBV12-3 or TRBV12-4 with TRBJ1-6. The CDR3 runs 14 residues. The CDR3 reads CASSFGVSNSPLHF.

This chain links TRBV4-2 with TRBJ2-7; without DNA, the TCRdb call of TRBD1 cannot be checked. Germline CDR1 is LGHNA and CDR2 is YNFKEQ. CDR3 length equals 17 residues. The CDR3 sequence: CASSQDIRPGRSYEQYF.

The CDR3 sequence is CASSYSIRGGEDTQYF. The V call is TRBV6-5, the J call TRBJ2-3; the D call from TCRdb, TRBD1, cannot be confirmed without DNA. The CDR3 covers 16 residues. CDR1 and CDR2 (germline): MNHEY, SVGAGI.

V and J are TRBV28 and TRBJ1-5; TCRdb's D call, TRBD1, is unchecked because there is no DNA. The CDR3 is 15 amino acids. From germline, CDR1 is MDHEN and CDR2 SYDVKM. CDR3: CASSLRGYSNQPQHF.

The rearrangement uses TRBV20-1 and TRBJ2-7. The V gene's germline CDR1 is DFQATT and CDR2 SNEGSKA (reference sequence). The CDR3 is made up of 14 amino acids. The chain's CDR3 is CSARTKGSSYEQYF.

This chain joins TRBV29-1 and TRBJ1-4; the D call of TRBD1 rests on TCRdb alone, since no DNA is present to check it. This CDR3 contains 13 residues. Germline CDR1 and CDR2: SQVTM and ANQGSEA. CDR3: CSVSTGGNEKLFF. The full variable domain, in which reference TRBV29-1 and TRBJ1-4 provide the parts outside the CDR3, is SAVISQKPSRDICQRGTSLTIQCQVDSQVTMMFWYRQQPGQSLTLIATANQGSEATYESGFVIDKFPISRPNLTFSTLTVSNMSPEDSSIYLCSVSTGGNEKLFFGSGTQLSVL.

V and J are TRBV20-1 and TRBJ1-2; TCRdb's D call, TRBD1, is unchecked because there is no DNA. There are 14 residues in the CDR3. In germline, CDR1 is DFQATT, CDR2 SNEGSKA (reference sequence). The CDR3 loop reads CSASQTGGLGGYTF.

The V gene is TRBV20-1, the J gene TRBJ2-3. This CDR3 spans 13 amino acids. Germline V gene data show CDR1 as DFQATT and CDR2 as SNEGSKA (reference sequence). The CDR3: CSAEGTRTDTQYF.

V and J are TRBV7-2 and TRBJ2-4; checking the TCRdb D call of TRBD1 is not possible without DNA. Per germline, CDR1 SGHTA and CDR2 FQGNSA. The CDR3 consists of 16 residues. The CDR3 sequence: CASSPPLGRGVNIQYF.

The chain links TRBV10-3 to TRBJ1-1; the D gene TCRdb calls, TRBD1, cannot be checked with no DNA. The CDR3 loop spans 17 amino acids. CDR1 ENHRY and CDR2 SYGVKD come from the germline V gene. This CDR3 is CATYPLAAGQGTFEAFF.

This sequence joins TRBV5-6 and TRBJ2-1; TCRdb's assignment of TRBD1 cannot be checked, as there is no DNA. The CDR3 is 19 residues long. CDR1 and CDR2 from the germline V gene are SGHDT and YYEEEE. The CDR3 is CASSYPRTGGPWSYNEQFF.

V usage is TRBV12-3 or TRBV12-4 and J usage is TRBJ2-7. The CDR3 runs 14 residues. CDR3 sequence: CASSWRETHYEQYF.

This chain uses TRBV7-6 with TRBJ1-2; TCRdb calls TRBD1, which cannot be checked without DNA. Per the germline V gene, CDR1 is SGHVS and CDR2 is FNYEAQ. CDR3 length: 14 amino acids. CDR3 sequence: CASSLAAGYYGYTF. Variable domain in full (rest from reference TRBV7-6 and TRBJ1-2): GAGVSQSPRYKVTKRGQDVALRCDPISGHVSLYWYRQALGQGPEFLTYFNYEAQQDKSGLPNDRFSAERPEGSISTLTIQRTEQRDSAMYRCASSLAAGYYGYTFGSGTRLTVV.

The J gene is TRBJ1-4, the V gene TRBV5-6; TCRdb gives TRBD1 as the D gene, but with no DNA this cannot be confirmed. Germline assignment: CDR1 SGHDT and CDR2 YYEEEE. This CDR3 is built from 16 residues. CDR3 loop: CASSLRQAATNEKLFF.

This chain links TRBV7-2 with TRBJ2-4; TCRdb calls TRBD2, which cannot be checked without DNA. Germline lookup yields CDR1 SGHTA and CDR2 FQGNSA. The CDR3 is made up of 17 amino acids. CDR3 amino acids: CASSLVPLIGIKGIQYF.

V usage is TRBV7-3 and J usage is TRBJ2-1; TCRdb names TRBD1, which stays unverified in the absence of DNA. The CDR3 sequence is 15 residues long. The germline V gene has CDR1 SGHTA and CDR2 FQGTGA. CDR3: CASSFRQGAYNEQFF.